The clone carrying this T cell receptor beta chain appeared a few times. Its antigen is not identified. Individuals who donated were healthy Caucasians from Russia aged about 6 to 100. The data were taken from a study of blood T cells in healthy people across ages. Study conclusions and caveats: Strong correlation existed between TCR beta diversity and naive T cell percentage.

Alongside a J-beta primer mix, a sample-barcoded 5' primer served in a second PCR lasting 7 to 11 cycles. One entry per CDR3 protein results from TCRdb running MiXCR on the 5' RACE reads. The sample lists approximately 1,700,000 distinct CDR3 sequences, more than 35% occurring once. V dropped 5 bases and J dropped 5; count of bases not matched to a gene: 8. The germline V gene encodes CDR1 SGHTA and CDR2 FQGNSA. The CDR3 covers 15 residues. The receptor's source is a human donor in good health. The gene calls are TRBV7-2 and TRBJ1-4; 7 nucleotides match TRBD1. Sequenced material: blood. Here the CDR3 reads CASSPNRGGNEKLFF. CDR3 in DNA: TGTGCCAGCAGCCCAAACAGGGGTGGCAATGAAAAACTGTTTTTT.